Listed below are T cell receptor beta chains from one sample, sequenced in a study of blood T cell repertoires in COVID-19. Sequencing used immunoSEQ multiplex PCR; TCRdb keeps in-frame clones, though not all of them. The sample holds about 190,000 clones; 81% are singletons and the top ten take approximately 12%. Specimen: peripheral blood. These receptors originate from a woman aged 80 or over with COVID-19, enrolled during active disease. The CDR3 runs from the conserved cysteine through the conserved F or W. D genes are given only for firm matches. Size values are once, few and many counts, or a class for expanded clones, and some rows have none.

cdr3_aa: CSVEDPSASGTGELFF; cdr3_nt: TGCAGCGTTGAAGATCCAAGTGCATCGGGCACCGGGGAGCTGTTTTTT; j_call: TRBJ2-2; v_call: TRBV29-1; clone_size: .; d_call: .
cdr3_aa: CASSFGQGDGYTF; cdr3_nt: TGCGCCAGCAGCTTCGGACAGGGAGATGGCTACACCTTC; j_call: TRBJ1-2; v_call: TRBV5-1; clone_size: .; d_call: TRBD1
cdr3_aa: CASSTPQATGHNEQFF; cdr3_nt: TGTGCCAGCAGCACGCCACAGGCGACTGGACACAATGAGCAGTTCTTC; j_call: TRBJ2-1; v_call: TRBV5-4; clone_size: few; d_call: .
cdr3_aa: CASSPRLTGDGYTF; cdr3_nt: TGTGCCAGCTCACCACGGCTCACAGGGGATGGCTACACCTTC; j_call: TRBJ1-2; v_call: TRBV18; clone_size: .; d_call: TRBD1
cdr3_aa: CASSAGLAILDEQYF; cdr3_nt: TGCGCCAGCAGCGCGGGACTAGCGATTTTGGACGAGCAGTACTTC; j_call: TRBJ2-7; v_call: TRBV5-1; clone_size: .; d_call: TRBD2
cdr3_aa: CASSQVGGGSSYNEQFF; cdr3_nt: TGTGCCAGCAGCCAAGTGGGGGGGGGAAGCTCCTACAATGAGCAGTTCTTC; j_call: TRBJ2-1; v_call: TRBV4-2; clone_size: .; d_call: TRBD2
cdr3_aa: CASSPFRDRGQETQYF; cdr3_nt: TGTGCCAGCAGCCCCTTCCGGGACAGGGGCCAAGAGACCCAGTACTTC; j_call: TRBJ2-5; v_call: TRBV7-8; clone_size: once; d_call: TRBD1
cdr3_aa: CASRPLTSGSRSGELFF; cdr3_nt: TGTGCCAGCAGACCCTTGACTAGCGGGAGTAGGTCCGGGGAGCTGTTTTTT; j_call: TRBJ2-2; v_call: TRBV2; clone_size: .; d_call: TRBD2
cdr3_aa: CASSPRTPGTQYF; cdr3_nt: TGTGCCAGCAGCCCACGGACTCCCGGGACCCAGTACTTC; j_call: TRBJ2-5; v_call: TRBV3-1/TRBV3-2; clone_size: .; d_call: .
cdr3_aa: CASSLAQGHGYTF; cdr3_nt: TGTGCCAGCAGTTTGGCCCAGGGGCATGGCTACACCTTC; j_call: TRBJ1-2; v_call: TRBV28; clone_size: .; d_call: .
cdr3_aa: CASSHYRGTAGELFF; cdr3_nt: TGTGCCAGCAGCCACTACAGGGGTACCGCCGGGGAGCTGTTTTTT; j_call: TRBJ2-2; v_call: TRBV3-1/TRBV3-2; clone_size: few; d_call: TRBD1
cdr3_aa: CASRLGTSGTSYNEQFF; cdr3_nt: TGTGCCAGCAGGCTCGGGACTAGCGGGACCTCCTACAATGAGCAGTTCTTC; j_call: TRBJ2-1; v_call: TRBV5-6; clone_size: .; d_call: TRBD2
cdr3_aa: CAWEPVNTEAFF; cdr3_nt: TGTGCCTGGGAGCCCGTGAACACTGAAGCTTTCTTT; j_call: TRBJ1-1; v_call: TRBV30; clone_size: .; d_call: .
cdr3_aa: CASSLYSPNSPLHF; cdr3_nt: TGTGCCAGCAGCTTGTACAGTCCTAATTCACCCCTCCACTTT; j_call: TRBJ1-6; v_call: TRBV5-6; clone_size: few; d_call: .